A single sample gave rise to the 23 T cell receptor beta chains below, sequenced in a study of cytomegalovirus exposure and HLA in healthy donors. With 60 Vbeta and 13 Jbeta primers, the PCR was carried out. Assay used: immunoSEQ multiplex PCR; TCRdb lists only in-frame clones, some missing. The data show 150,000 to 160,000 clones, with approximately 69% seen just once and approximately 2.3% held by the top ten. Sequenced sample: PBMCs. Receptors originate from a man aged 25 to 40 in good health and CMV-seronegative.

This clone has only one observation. CDR3 residues: CASTDRNGYTF. The DNA of the CDR3 is TGTGCCAGCACTGACAGGAATGGCTACACCTTC. V usage is TRBV5-8 and J usage is TRBJ1-2, with a possible D match to TRBD1 (6 bases). CDR1 is SGHTS, CDR2 YDEGEE, per germline. This CDR3 is built from 11 residues. Trimming left V 6 bases short and J 6 bases short, with 9 bases between.

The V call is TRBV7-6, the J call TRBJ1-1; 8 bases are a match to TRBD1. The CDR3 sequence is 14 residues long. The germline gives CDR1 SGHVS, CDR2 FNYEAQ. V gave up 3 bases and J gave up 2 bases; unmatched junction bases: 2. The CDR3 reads CASSLDRANTEAFF. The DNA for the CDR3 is TGTGCCAGCAGCTTGGACAGGGCCAACACTGAAGCTTTCTTT.

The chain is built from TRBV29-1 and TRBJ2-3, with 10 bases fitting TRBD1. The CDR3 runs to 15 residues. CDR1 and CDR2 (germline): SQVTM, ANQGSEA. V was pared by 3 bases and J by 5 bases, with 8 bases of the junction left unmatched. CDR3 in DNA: TGCAGCGTTGAGGGGCGACAGGGGGCCGGAGATACGCAGTATTTT. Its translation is CSVEGRQGAGDTQYF.

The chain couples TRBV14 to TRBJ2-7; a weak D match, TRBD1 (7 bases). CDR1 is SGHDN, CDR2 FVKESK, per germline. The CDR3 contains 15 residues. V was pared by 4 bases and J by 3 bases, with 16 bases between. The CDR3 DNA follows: TGTGCCAGCAGCCCTCAGGGGGGCGGCTACTACGAGCAGTACTTC. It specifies CASSPQGGGYYEQYF.

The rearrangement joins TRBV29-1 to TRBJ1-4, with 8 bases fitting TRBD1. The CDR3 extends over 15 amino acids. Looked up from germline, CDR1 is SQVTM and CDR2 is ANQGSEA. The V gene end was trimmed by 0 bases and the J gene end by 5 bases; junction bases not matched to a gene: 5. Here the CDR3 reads CSVEDRRTGNEKLFF. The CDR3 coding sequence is TGCAGCGTTGAAGATCGCAGGACAGGGAATGAAAAACTGTTTTTT.

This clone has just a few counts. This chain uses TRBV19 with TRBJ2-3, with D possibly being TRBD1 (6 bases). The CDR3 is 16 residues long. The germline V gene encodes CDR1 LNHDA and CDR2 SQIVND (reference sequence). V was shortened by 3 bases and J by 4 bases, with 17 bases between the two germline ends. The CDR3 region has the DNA TGTGCCAGTAGTATCCAGGGGCGAGGTATGGCAGATACGCAGTATTTT. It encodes CASSIQGRGMADTQYF. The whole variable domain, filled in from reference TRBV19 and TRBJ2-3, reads DGGITQSPKYLFRKEGQNVTLSCEQNLNHDAMYWYRQDPGQGLRLIYYSQIVNDFQKGDIAEGYSVSREKKESFPLTVTSAQKNPTAFYLCASSIQGRGMADTQYFGPGTRLTVL.

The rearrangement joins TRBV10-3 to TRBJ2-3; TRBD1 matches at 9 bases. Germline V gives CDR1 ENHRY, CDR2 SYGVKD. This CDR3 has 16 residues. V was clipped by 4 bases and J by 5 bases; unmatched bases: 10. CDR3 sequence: CAISATGTGTGDTQYF. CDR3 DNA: TGTGCCATCAGTGCCACCGGGACAGGGACTGGAGATACGCAGTATTTT.

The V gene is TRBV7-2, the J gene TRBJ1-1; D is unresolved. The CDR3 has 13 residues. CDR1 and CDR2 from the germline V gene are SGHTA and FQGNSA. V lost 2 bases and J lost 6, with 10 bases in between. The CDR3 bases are TGTGCCAGCAGCTTAACAGCGGGAGCTGAAGCTTTCTTT. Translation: CASSLTAGAEAFF.

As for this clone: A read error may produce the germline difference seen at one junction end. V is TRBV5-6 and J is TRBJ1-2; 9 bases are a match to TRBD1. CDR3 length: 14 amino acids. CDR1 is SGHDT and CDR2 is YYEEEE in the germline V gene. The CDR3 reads CASSLGQGNYGYPF. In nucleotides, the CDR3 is TGTGCCAGCAGCCTGGGACAGGGAAACTATGGCTACCCCTTC.

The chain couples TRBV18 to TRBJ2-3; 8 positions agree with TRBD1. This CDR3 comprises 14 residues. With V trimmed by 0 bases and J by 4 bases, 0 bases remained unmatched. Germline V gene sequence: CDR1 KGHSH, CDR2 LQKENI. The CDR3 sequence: CASSPPTGADTQYF. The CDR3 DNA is TGTGCCAGCTCACCACCGACAGGGGCAGATACGCAGTATTTT.

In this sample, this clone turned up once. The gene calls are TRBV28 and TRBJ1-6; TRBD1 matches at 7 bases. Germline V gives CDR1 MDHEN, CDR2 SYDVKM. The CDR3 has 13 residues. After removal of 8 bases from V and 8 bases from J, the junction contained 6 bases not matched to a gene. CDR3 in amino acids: CASSGGGDSPLHF. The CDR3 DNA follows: TGTGCCAGCTCAGGGGGTGGAGATTCACCCCTCCACTTT. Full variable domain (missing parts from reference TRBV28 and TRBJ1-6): DVKVTQSSRYLVKRTGEKVFLECVQDMDHENMFWYRQDPGLGLRLIYFSYDVKMKEKGDIPEGYSVSREKKERFSLILESASTNQTSMYLCASSGGGDSPLHFGNGTRLTVT.

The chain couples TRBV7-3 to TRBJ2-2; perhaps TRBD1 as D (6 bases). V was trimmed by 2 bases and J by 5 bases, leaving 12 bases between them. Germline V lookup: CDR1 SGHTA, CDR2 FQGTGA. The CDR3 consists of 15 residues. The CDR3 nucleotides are TGTGCCAGCAGCTTACTTCAGGGGAAGACCGGGGAGCTGTTTTTT. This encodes CASSLLQGKTGELFF.

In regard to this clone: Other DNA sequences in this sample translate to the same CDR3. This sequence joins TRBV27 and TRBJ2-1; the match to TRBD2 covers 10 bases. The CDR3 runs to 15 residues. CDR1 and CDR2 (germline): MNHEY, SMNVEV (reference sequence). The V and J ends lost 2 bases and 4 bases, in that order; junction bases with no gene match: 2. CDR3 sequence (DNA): TGTGCCAGCAGTTTAAGTAGCGGGGGGTACAATGAGCAGTTCTTC. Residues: CASSLSSGGYNEQFF.

Written as DNA, the CDR3 is TGTGCCAGCAGTTCCCAGGTAATCCAGACCCAGTACTTC. This gives the protein CASSSQVIQTQYF. The chain employs TRBV28 and TRBJ2-5; D is uncertain. CDR3 length: 13 residues. Germline V gene sequence: CDR1 MDHEN, CDR2 SYDVKM. V shed 4 bases and J shed 6 bases, with 12 bases lying between them.

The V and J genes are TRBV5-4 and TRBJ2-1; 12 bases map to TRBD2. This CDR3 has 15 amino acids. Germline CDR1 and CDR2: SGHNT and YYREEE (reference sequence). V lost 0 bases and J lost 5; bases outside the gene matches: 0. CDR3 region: CASSLGTSGNNEQFF. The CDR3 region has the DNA TGTGCCAGCAGCTTGGGGACTAGCGGGAACAATGAGCAGTTCTTC.

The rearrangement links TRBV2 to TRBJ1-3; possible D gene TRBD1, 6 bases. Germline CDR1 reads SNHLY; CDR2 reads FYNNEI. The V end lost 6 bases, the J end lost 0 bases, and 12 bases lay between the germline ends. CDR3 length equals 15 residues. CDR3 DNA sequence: TGTGCCAGCAGCCTGGACAGTTACTCTGGAAACACCATATATTTT. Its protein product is CASSLDSYSGNTIYF.

The CDR3 region is CASSRQAASSYNEQFF. In nucleotides, the CDR3 is TGCGCCAGCAGCCGACAGGCCGCCAGCTCCTACAATGAGCAGTTCTTC. V usage is TRBV5-1 and J usage is TRBJ2-1; tentative D call: TRBD1 (6 bases). Germline values: CDR1 SGHRS, CDR2 YFSETQ. V lost 4 bases to trimming and J lost 0 bases, with 14 bases between them. This CDR3 spans 16 amino acids.

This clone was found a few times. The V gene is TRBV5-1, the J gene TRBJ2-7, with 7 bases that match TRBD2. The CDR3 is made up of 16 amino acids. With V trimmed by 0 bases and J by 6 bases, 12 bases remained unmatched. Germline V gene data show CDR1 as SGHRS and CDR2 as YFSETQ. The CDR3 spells CASSLDGGELPGEQYF. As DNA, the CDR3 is TGCGCCAGCAGCTTGGATGGGGGGGAACTACCGGGCGAGCAGTACTTC.

Here the CDR3 reads CASSQDDSGTGGSQEQYF. The CDR3 DNA is TGTGCCAGCAGCCAAGATGACTCCGGGACAGGGGGGAGTCAAGAGCAGTACTTC. This chain uses TRBV4-2 with TRBJ2-7; 11 nucleotides align to TRBD1. CDR1 and CDR2 from the germline V gene are LGHNA and YNFKEQ. This CDR3 has 18 residues. V shed 0 bases, J shed 7 bases, and the junction held 14 bases outside the gene matches.

DNA of the CDR3: TGTGCCAGCAGTCCACAGGGAGTTAATGAAAAACTGTTTTTT. It yields the protein CASSPQGVNEKLFF. The chain joins TRBV28 to TRBJ1-4; D is possibly TRBD1 (6 bases). V was shortened by 5 bases and J by 4 bases, with 11 bases between the two germline ends. The CDR3 has 14 residues. Germline lookup yields CDR1 MDHEN and CDR2 SYDVKM.

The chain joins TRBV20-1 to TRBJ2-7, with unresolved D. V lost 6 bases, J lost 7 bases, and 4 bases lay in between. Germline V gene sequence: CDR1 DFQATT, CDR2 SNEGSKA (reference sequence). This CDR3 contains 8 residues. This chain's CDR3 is CSAREQYF. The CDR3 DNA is TGCAGTGCGCGAGAGCAGTACTTC.

The CDR3 DNA reads TGTGCCAGCAGCTTATCCAGAACCTACGAGCAGTACTTC. Amino acids: CASSLSRTYEQYF. The chain employs TRBV11-2 and TRBJ2-7; D unresolved. The CDR3 spans 13 residues. Germline V gives CDR1 SGHAT, CDR2 FQNNGV. V was trimmed by 2 bases and J by 2 bases, leaving 7 bases between them. The entire variable domain, with the rest obtained from reference TRBV11-2 and TRBJ2-7, is as follows: EAGVAQSPRYKIIEKRQSVAFWCNPISGHATLYWYQQILGQGPKLLIQFQNNGVVDDSQLPKDRFSAERLKGVDSTLKIQPAKLEDSAVYLCASSLSRTYEQYFGPGTRLTVT.

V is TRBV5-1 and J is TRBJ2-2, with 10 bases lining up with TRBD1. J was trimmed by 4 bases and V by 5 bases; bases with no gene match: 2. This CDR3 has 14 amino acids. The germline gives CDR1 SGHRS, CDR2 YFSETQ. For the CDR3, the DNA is TGCGCCAGCAGTTGGGACAGGGGCACCGGGGAGCTGTTTTTT. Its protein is CASSWDRGTGELFF.